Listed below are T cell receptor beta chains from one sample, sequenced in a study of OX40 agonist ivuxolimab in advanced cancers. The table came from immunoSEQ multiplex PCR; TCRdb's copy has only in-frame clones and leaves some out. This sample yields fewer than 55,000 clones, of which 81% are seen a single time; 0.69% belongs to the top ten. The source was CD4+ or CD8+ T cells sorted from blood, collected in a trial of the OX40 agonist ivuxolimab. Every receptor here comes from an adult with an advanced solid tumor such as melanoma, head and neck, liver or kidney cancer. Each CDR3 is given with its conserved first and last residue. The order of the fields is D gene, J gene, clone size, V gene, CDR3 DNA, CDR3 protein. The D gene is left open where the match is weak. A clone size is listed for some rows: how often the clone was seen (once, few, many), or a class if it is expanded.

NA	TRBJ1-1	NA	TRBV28	TGTGCCAGCAGTTTCGCGCAGGGTTATGGTGAAGCTTTCTTT	CASSFAQGYGEAFF
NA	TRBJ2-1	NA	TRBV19	TGTGCCAGCACCGAGTACCAGGGGAATGAGCAGTTCTTC	CASTEYQGNEQFF
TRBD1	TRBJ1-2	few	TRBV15	TGTGCCACCAGCAGGTCAAGACAGGGTGGCTATGGCTACACCTTC	CATSRSRQGGYGYTF
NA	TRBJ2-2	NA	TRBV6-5	TGTGCCAGCAGTTACCGGAGGGACACCGGGGAGCTGTTTTTT	CASSYRRDTGELFF
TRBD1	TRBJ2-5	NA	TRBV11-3	TGTGCCAGCAGCTTACGGACAGGGGCCCAAGAGACCCAGTACTTC	CASSLRTGAQETQYF
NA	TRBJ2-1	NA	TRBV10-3	TGTGCCGGTGGTGGGGGATACAATGAGCAGTTCTTC	CAGGGGYNEQFF
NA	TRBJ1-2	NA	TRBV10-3	TGTGCCATCAGTGAGGAGGTCGCTAACTATGGCTACACCTTC	CAISEEVANYGYTF
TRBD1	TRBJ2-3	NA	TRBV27	TGTGCCAGCAGTTTATCGGGACAGACGATCACTGAAGGGCAGTATTTT	CASSLSGQTITEGQYF
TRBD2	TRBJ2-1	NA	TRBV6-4	TGTGCCAGCAGTGACGGCGGGGGGGCATACAATGAGCAGTTCTTC	CASSDGGGAYNEQFF
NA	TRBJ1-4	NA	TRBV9	TGTGCCAGCAGCGTCCTTATGCGGATGGGAAAACTGTTTTTT	CASSVLMRMGKLFF
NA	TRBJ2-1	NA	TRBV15	TGTGCCACCAGCAGAGATGTGGGGGGGGCCGGATTATACAATGAGCAGTTCTTC	CATSRDVGGAGLYNEQFF
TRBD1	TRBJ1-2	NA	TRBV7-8	TGTGCCAGCAGCTTCGAACAGGGGGCCTATGGCTACACCTTC	CASSFEQGAYGYTF
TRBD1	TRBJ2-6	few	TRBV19	TGTGCCAGTAGGGACAGGGCTGGGGCCAACGTCCTGACTTTC	CASRDRAGANVLTF
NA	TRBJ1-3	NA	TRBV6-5	TGTGCCAGCACTAAACAGGGACTCGCTGGAAACACCATATATTTT	CASTKQGLAGNTIYF
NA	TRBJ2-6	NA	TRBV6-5	TGTGCCAGCAGCCGACGGTCCCCTGGGGCCAACGTCCTGACTTTC	CASSRRSPGANVLTF
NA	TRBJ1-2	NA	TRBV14	TGTGCCAGCAGCCAAGCGACGGCCTTTGGGGGCTACACCTTC	CASSQATAFGGYTF
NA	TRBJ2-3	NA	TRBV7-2	TGTGCCAGCAGCCAAGTGGTTATGAGAGGTACGCAGTATTTT	CASSQVVMRGTQYF
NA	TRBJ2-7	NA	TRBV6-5	TGTGCCAGCAAGGGGCTCTACGAGCAGTACTTC	CASKGLYEQYF
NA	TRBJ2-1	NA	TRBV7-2	TGTGCCAGCAGCTTAGGACGGGGCAGTGAGCAGTTCTTC	CASSLGRGSEQFF
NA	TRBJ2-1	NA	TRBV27	TGTGCCAGCAGTCTAACCACCAGGAGCTCCTACAATGAGCAGTTCTTC	CASSLTTRSSYNEQFF
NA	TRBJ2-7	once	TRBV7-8	TGTGCCAGCAGCTTAGGATTCGGGCAGCCTTCCTACGAGCAGTACTTC	CASSLGFGQPSYEQYF
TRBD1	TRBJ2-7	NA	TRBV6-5	TGTGCCAGCAGTTCAAACAGGGGAGTAGGGGAGCAGTACTTC	CASSSNRGVGEQYF
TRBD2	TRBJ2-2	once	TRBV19	TGTGCCAGTAGGGGAGGGGAAAGGACCGGGGAGCTGTTTTTT	CASRGGERTGELFF
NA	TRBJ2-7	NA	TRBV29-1	TGCAGCGTTCCCCGGGACGGGAGCTCCTACGAGCAGTACTTC	CSVPRDGSSYEQYF
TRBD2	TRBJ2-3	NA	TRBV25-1	TGTGCCAGCAGTGATCGTAGCGGGGCTAACACAGATACGCAGTATTTT	CASSDRSGANTDTQYF
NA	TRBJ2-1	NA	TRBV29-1	TGCAGCGTTGTGGGGGGGCCTTCAGATGAGCAGTTCTTC	CSVVGGPSDEQFF
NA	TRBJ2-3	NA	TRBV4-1	TGCGCCAGCAGCCAAGATAGTGTGGCGGGGGCCCGTGATACGCAGTATTTT	CASSQDSVAGARDTQYF
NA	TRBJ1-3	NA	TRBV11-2	TGTGCCAGCAGCTTAGTAGGGGAAAGGGTTGGCACCATATATTTT	CASSLVGERVGTIYF
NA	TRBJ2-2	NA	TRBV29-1	TGCAGCGTTTTAACGGGGGTTAACACCGGGGAGCTGTTTTTT	CSVLTGVNTGELFF
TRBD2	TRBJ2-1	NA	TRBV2	TGTGCCAGCCGACTAGCGAGCTCCTACAATGAGCAGTTCTTC	CASRLASSYNEQFF
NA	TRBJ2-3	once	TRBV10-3	TGTGCCATACGACTAACTAGCACAGATACGCAGTATTTT	CAIRLTSTDTQYF
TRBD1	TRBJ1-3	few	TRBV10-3	TGTGCCATCAGGAACAGGGGTCTAACTGGAAACACCATATATTTT	CAIRNRGLTGNTIYF
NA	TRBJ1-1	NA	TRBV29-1	TGCAGCGTGTCAGGACGGCAGAACACTGAAGCTTTCTTT	CSVSGRQNTEAFF
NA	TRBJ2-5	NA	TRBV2	TGTGCCAGCAGTGAGGATCTCGCGGGGACCCAGTACTTC	CASSEDLAGTQYF
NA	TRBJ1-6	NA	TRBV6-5	TGTGCCAGCAGTAGCACAGGGTACCATAATTCACCCCTCCACTTT	CASSSTGYHNSPLHF
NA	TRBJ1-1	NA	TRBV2	TGTGCCAGCAGGGCCGGGACGTCAAATGAAGCTTTCTTT	CASRAGTSNEAFF
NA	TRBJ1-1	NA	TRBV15	TGTGCCACCAGCAGAGATAGGCAAGGGACTGAAGCTTTCTTT	CATSRDRQGTEAFF
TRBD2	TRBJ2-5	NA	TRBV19	TGTGCCAGTAGTAGAGTAGCGGGTGTCCAAGAGACCCAGTACTTC	CASSRVAGVQETQYF
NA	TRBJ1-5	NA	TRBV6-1	TGTGCCAGCAGTGGTAATCAGCCCCAGCATTTT	CASSGNQPQHF
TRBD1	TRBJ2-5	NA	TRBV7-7	TGTGCCAGCAGCGGGGACAGGGGGCAGCAAGAGACCCAGTACTTC	CASSGDRGQQETQYF
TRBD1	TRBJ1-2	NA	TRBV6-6	TGTGCCAGCAGCAAGGGACAGGGGGCGGGCTACACCTTC	CASSKGQGAGYTF
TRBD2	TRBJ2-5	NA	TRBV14	TGTGCCAGCAGCCAAGAGGACGTAGCGGGGGCGTACCAAGAGACCCAGTACTTC	CASSQEDVAGAYQETQYF
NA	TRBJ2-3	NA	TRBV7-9	TGTGCCAGCAGATACACTAGCACAGATACGCAGTATTTT	CASRYTSTDTQYF
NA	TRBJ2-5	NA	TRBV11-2	TGTGCCAGCAGCTTGTCCGGGACACAAGGCCAAGAGACCCAGTACTTC	CASSLSGTQGQETQYF
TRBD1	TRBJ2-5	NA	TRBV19	TGTGCCAGTAGTATAGGGGGACAGCAAGAGACCCAGTACTTC	CASSIGGQQETQYF
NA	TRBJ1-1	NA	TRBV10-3	TGTGCCATCAGTGAGGTTCTGGGGCGGACTGAAGCTTTCTTT	CAISEVLGRTEAFF
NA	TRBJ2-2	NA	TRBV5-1	TGCGCCAGCAGCTTGCAGTCCGTGGCGTCCGGGGAGCTGTTTTTT	CASSLQSVASGELFF